This TCR beta chain was obtained from a study of cytomegalovirus exposure and HLA in healthy donors. The study, taken as a whole, reports: V segments that were indistinguishable, TRBV6-2 and TRBV6-3 among them, were omitted from analysis. The authors enumerated some 170 TCR beta chains as linked to cytomegalovirus. Later analysis identified about 18,000 TCR beta sequences associated with HLA alleles, using a false discovery rate threshold of 0.05.

With 7 bases clipped from V and 2 bases from J, the junction kept 1 base outside the gene matches. Per the germline V gene, CDR1 is MNHEY and CDR2 is SMNVEV (reference sequence). The CDR3 has 13 amino acids. On this clone itself: Its antigen is unidentified.

PCR primers comprised 60 Vbeta and 13 Jbeta primers. Method: immunoSEQ multiplex PCR; TCRdb's copy keeps in-frame clones and lacks some. This sample carries roughly 200,000 clones, over 75% of them seen once, and the ten largest clones take under 0.6%. V gene TRBV27 combines with J gene TRBJ2-1; 8 bases match TRBD2. The sample taken for sequencing was PBMCs. The origin of this receptor is a woman aged 50 to 60 in good health and CMV-seronegative. The CDR3 is CASKAGAYNEQFF. CDR3 nucleotides: TGTGCCAGCAAAGCGGGGGCCTACAATGAGCAGTTCTTC.